The 17 T cell receptor beta chains given below trace back to one sample, sequenced in a study of post-analysis software for immune sequencing data. Study-wide results and limits: Patients showed TRBV5-6, TRBV5-1 and TRBV20-1 among about five TRBV segments more frequent than in controls.

Their recognized antigens are unknown. Libraries were made from TCR beta cDNA, and they carried unique molecular identifiers. TCRdb re-analysed the PCR reads in MiXCR, keeping a single row per CDR3 protein. The profile shows about 540,000 distinct CDR3 sequences, 34% of them singletons. The specimen was blood. These receptor sequences come from a girl under 18 with multiple sclerosis.

This clonotype has just a few counts. V gene TRBV5-1 combines with J gene TRBJ2-1, with D unclear. The CDR3 contains 14 residues. Trimming pared 0 bases from V and 7 bases from J, leaving 11 bases between. Per germline, CDR1 SGHRS and CDR2 YFSETQ. CDR3 loop: CASSLVVGENEQFF. The CDR3 bases are TGCGCCAGCAGCTTGGTCGTCGGTGAGAATGAGCAGTTCTTC.

DNA of the CDR3: TGTGCCAGCAGATCCGGGAGACGACTATTGAGTCAGCCCCAGCATTTT. Translation: CASRSGRRLLSQPQHF. This chain connects TRBV12-3 or TRBV12-4 to TRBJ1-5, with D unclear. Trimming removed 6 bases at V and 6 bases at J, with 21 bases between. The CDR3 is made up of 16 amino acids.

This clonotype was detected only a few times. The genes are TRBV6-5 and TRBJ2-1; tentatively, D is TRBD1 (6 bases). V shed 6 bases and J shed 7 bases, with 22 bases lying between them. This CDR3 contains 16 residues. CDR1 MNHEY and CDR2 SVGAGI come from the germline V gene. Here the CDR3 DNA reads TGTGCCAGCAGCTCCCGGACAGTCGGGATGGGGAATGAGCAGTTCTTC. Translated, it gives CASSSRTVGMGNEQFF.

This clonotype has more than one count but fewer than ten. The chain carries TRBV7-9 and TRBJ1-1; D call uncertain. Germline-derived CDR1 and CDR2 are SEHNR and FQNEAQ (reference sequence). The V gene lost 1 base and the J gene lost 0 bases, with 15 bases spanning the gap. This CDR3 comprises 17 residues. CDR3 residues: CASSLEGMRALNTEAFF. The DNA of the CDR3 is TGTGCCAGCAGCTTAGAAGGGATGAGGGCCTTGAACACTGAAGCTTTCTTT.

The chain is built from TRBV4-1 and TRBJ1-3; a possible D gene is TRBD1 (5 bases). The germline gives CDR1 MGHRA, CDR2 YSYEKL. The V end was cut by 3 bases, the J end by 0 bases, with 12 bases between. The length of the CDR3 is 16 residues. Written as DNA, the CDR3 is TGCGCCAGCAGCCAGACGGGACGGATCTCTGGAAACACCATATATTTT. This codes for CASSQTGRISGNTIYF.

This chain joins TRBV10-3 and TRBJ2-7; TRBD2 agrees at 8 bases. CDR3 size: 13 residues. J lost 0 bases, V lost 9 bases, and 4 bases had no gene match. CDR1 is ENHRY and CDR2 is SYGVKD in the germline V gene. This CDR3 is CAIAGVPSYEQYF. As DNA, the CDR3 is TGTGCCATAGCGGGGGTCCCCTCCTACGAGCAGTACTTC.

The chain has TRBV5-1 and TRBJ2-1; a weak D match, TRBD2 (7 bases). Trimming cost V 0 bases and J 6 bases, with 19 bases left between them. Germline-derived CDR1 and CDR2 are SGHRS and YFSETQ. The CDR3 runs to 17 residues. The CDR3 sequence: CASSLVGAGAGRNEQFF. CDR3 DNA sequence: TGCGCCAGCAGCTTGGTGGGGGCGGGGGCGGGGCGCAATGAGCAGTTCTTC. Using reference TRBV5-1 and TRBJ2-1 for the parts outside the CDR3, the full variable domain is KAGVTQTPRYLIKTRGQQVTLSCSPISGHRSVSWYQQTPGQGLQFLFEYFSETQRNKGNFPGRFSGRQFSNSRSEMNVSTLELGDSALYLCASSLVGAGAGRNEQFFGPGTRLTVL.

The rearrangement links TRBV12-3 or TRBV12-4 to TRBJ2-5; D might be TRBD2 (7 bases). Trimming took off 3 bases at V and 0 bases at J, with 17 bases between the two ends. The CDR3 is 17 amino acids. Written as DNA, the CDR3 is TGTGCCAGCAGTTTTCCCACGGGGGGCCTGGACCAAGAGACCCAGTACTTC. Its translation: CASSFPTGGLDQETQYF.

V gene TRBV18 combines with J gene TRBJ2-5; TRBD1 is a possible D gene (6 bases). V was clipped by 8 bases and J by 3 bases, with 13 bases between them. CDR3 size: 13 residues. Germline values: CDR1 KGHSH, CDR2 LQKENI. The CDR3 nucleotides are TGTGCCAGCGCTAACTACAGGGAAGAGACCCAGTACTTC. Residues: CASANYREETQYF.

This clonotype has a handful of counts. The rearrangement joins TRBV7-2 to TRBJ2-5; 9 nucleotides align to TRBD2. CDR1 and CDR2 (germline): SGHTA, FQGNSA. CDR3 size: 14 residues. J was trimmed by 4 bases and V by 6 bases; bases with no gene match: 6. CDR3 sequence: CASSSVAGVETQYF. For the CDR3, the DNA is TGTGCCAGCAGTTCGGTAGCGGGGGTAGAGACCCAGTACTTC.

V and J are TRBV28 and TRBJ2-1, with 8 bases matching TRBD2. CDR1 MDHEN and CDR2 SYDVKM come from the germline V gene. CDR3 length equals 15 residues. The ends lost 11 bases at V and 8 bases at J; junction bases unmatched: 17. CDR3 sequence: CASAAGRGLQDEQFF. The CDR3 DNA follows: TGTGCCTCCGCGGCCGGGAGGGGATTACAAGATGAGCAGTTCTTC.

V and J are TRBV12-3 or TRBV12-4 and TRBJ1-2; D is ambiguous. The CDR3 extends over 13 amino acids. Trimming stripped 6 bases from V and 3 bases from J, with 11 bases between. The CDR3 coding sequence is TGTGCCAGCAGCTCGACACGATACTATGGCTACACCTTC. It codes for CASSSTRYYGYTF.

This clonotype was counted only a few times. V usage is TRBV5-1 and J usage is TRBJ1-1, with 9 bases fitting TRBD1. CDR1 and CDR2 (germline): SGHRS, YFSETQ. The CDR3 has 15 residues. The trim removed 3 bases at V and 5 bases at J, leaving 8 bases unmatched. The CDR3: CASSSTGGAETEAFF. CDR3 nucleotides: TGCGCCAGCAGCTCAACAGGGGGCGCAGAAACTGAAGCTTTCTTT.

This chain links TRBV5-4 with TRBJ2-5, with D perhaps matching TRBD1 or TRBD2 (6 bases each). CDR3 length: 16 amino acids. Germline assignment: CDR1 SGHNT and CDR2 YYREEE (reference sequence). Trimming took 2 bases from V and 5 from J, leaving 19 bases between them. The CDR3 DNA reads as TGTGCCAGCAGCTTCGGAGGGGCAAGGGGGGCGGAGACCCAGTACTTC. It translates to CASSFGGARGAETQYF.

The gene calls are TRBV12-3 or TRBV12-4 and TRBJ2-7; the match to TRBD1 covers 11 bases. Trimming cost V 1 base and J 5 bases; bases outside gene matches: 4. The CDR3 is 15 amino acids. This chain's CDR3 is CASSLGGTGGDEQYF. The CDR3 DNA reads as TGTGCCAGCAGTTTAGGTGGGACAGGGGGTGACGAGCAGTACTTC.

In its sample, this clonotype was seen a few times. This chain links TRBV12-3 or TRBV12-4 with TRBJ1-2, with D maybe TRBD1 (5 bases). V was trimmed by 5 bases and J by 3 bases, leaving 10 bases between them. The CDR3 has 13 amino acids. For the CDR3, the DNA is TGTGCCAGCAGTCCAGGGAACCACTATGGCTACACCTTC. Its translation: CASSPGNHYGYTF.

The rearrangement links TRBV11-2 to TRBJ2-1, with D perhaps matching TRBD2 (6 bases). This CDR3 region has 16 residues. The germline CDR1 and CDR2 sequences are SGHAT and FQNNGV. The germline V and J ends were trimmed by 2 bases and 1 base, with 12 bases remaining between them. The CDR3 reads CASSLTGGTSYNEQFF. The CDR3 DNA reads as TGTGCCAGCAGCTTAACGGGCGGGACGTCCTACAATGAGCAGTTCTTC.